The 15 T cell receptor beta chains below all came from one sample that was sequenced in a study of T cells in women clearing cervical HPV infection. The repertoire was sequenced with immunoSEQ multiplex PCR; TCRdb's copy has only in-frame clones and lacks some. The sample table includes 35,000 to 45,000 clones. The material sequenced was blood buffy coat. The receptor set was obtained from a woman aged 18-69 years with a cervical HPV16 infection that either progressed to CIN3+ or cleared (not recorded which).

A note on this clone: The read comes to an end 3 residues before the CDR3 does, leaving the germline J gene to fill in the end. This sequence joins TRBV2 and TRBJ2-4, with TRBD1 matching over 9 bases. CDR1 is SNHLY, CDR2 FYNNEI, per germline. CDR3 length: 14 amino acids. Incomplete CDR3 DNA: TGTGCCAGCAGTTTGACAGGGGGTAACTATGGT. It encodes CASSLTGGNYG. The entire CDR3 is CASSLTGGNYGQYF. Based on the CDR3 plus reference TRBV2 and TRBJ2-4, the full variable domain is EPEVTQTPSHQVTQMGQEVILRCVPISNHLYFYWYRQILGQKVEFLVSFYNNEISEKSEIFDDQFSVERPDGSNFTLKIRSTKLEDSAMYFCASSLTGGNYGQYFGAGTRLSVL.

For this clone: Read data end 3 residues before the CDR3 end; the end is taken from the germline J gene. J is TRBJ2-7 and V is TRBV20-1; possible D gene TRBD1, 6 bases. Germline V gene sequence: CDR1 DFQATT, CDR2 SNEGSKA (reference sequence). This CDR3 is 14 amino acids long. V was trimmed by 0 bases and J by 4 bases, leaving 13 bases between them. The CDR3 reads CSARDQRGKYEQYF. The CDR3 bases that were read are TGCAGTGCTAGAGATCAAAGGGGGAAGTACGAG.

Comments on this clone: The read is 3 residues too short to cover the CDR3 end, so that end is filled in from the germline J gene. This chain connects TRBV4-2 to TRBJ2-5; D tentatively reads TRBD1 or TRBD2 (5 bases each). This CDR3 is built from 13 residues. Germline V gives CDR1 LGHNA, CDR2 YNFKEQ. V lost 0 bases and J 7 bases, leaving 9 bases between the germline ends. CDR3 DNA, as far as it was read: TGTGCCAGCAGCCAAGAGAGGGGTGGGACC. This encodes CASSQERGGT. The entire CDR3 reads CASSQERGGTQYF.

On this clone itself: Read sequence stops 3 residues before the CDR3 end, and the germline J gene provides the missing end. The chain combines TRBV7-6 with TRBJ1-1; a possible D gene is TRBD1 (6 bases). V lost 3 bases and J 1 base, leaving 15 bases between the germline ends. The CDR3 contains 16 residues. The germline V gene encodes CDR1 SGHVS and CDR2 FNYEAQ. CDR3 DNA, as far as it was read: TGTGCCAGCAGCTTCGAACAGGGTAGAGGGAACACTGAA. Translating gives CASSFEQGRGNTE. The full CDR3 protein is CASSFEQGRGNTEAFF.

A note on this clone: The read falls 3 residues short of the CDR3 end, and the missing part is taken from the germline J gene. The gene calls are TRBV30 and TRBJ1-5, with D perhaps TRBD1 (6 bases). Looked up from germline, CDR1 is GTSNPN and CDR2 is SVGIG (reference sequence). CDR3 length equals 15 residues. Trimming pared 0 bases from V and 4 bases from J, leaving 13 bases between. CDR3: CAWSVRGGRNQPQHF. CDR3 DNA, as far as it was read: TGTGCCTGGAGTGTCAGAGGGGGTCGGAATCAGCCC.

Details on this clone: Read data end 3 residues before the CDR3 end; the end is taken from the germline J gene. The J gene is TRBJ2-7, the V gene TRBV20-1, with D possibly TRBD2 on 5 matching bases. The V gene lost 0 bases and the J gene lost 0 bases, with 12 bases spanning the gap. Germline loops: CDR1 DFQATT, CDR2 SNEGSKA (reference sequence). CDR3 length equals 15 residues. The part of the CDR3 DNA that was read is TGCAGTGCTAGAGATCCCCACACTAGCTCCTACGAG. It specifies CSARDPHTSSYE. The CDR3 in full is CSARDPHTSSYEQYF.

Comments on this clone: The sequenced fragment ends 3 residues before the CDR3 boundary, so the rest is inferred from the germline J gene. The chain employs TRBV20-1 and TRBJ2-3, with 12 nucleotides matching TRBD2. Germline V CDR1 and CDR2: DFQATT, SNEGSKA (reference sequence). CDR3 size: 17 residues. This chain's CDR3 is CSARSRVLAGGRETQYF. The covered CDR3 bases are TGCAGTGCTAGGAGTCGGGTGCTAGCGGGAGGGAGAGAGACG.

Worth noting for this clone: The read ends 3 residues early relative to the CDR3; the germline J gene fills the gap. The rearrangement joins TRBV7-6 to TRBJ2-5; TRBD1 is a possible D gene (5 bases). V lost 5 bases and J lost 2, with 9 bases in between. Germline CDR1 reads SGHVS; CDR2 reads FNYEAQ. The CDR3 is 13 amino acids. CDR3: CASSRGHQETQYF. The DNA read from the CDR3 is TGTGCCAGCAGCAGGGGCCATCAAGAGACC.

To note about this clone: A junction boundary mismatches the germline segment, possibly from a read error. Coverage ceases 3 residues before the CDR3 finishes, and the germline J gene fills in the end. The V gene is TRBV7-9, the J gene TRBJ2-7; no reliable D call. CDR3 length: 12 amino acids. CDR1 SEHNR and CDR2 FQNEAQ come from the germline V gene (reference sequence). CDR3 in amino acids: CASTLGPYEQYF. Partial CDR3 DNA: TGTGCCAGCACCTTAGGTCCATACGAG.

Concerning this clone: The read terminates 3 residues ahead of where the CDR3 ends, so the germline J gene completes it. This chain joins TRBV14 and TRBJ2-4; 9 bases fit TRBD1. CDR1 is SGHDN and CDR2 is FVKESK in the germline V gene. The ends lost 4 bases at V and 1 base at J; junction bases unmatched: 2. This CDR3 is built from 15 residues. Incomplete CDR3 DNA: TGTGCCAGCAGCCCACAGGGGGCGGCCAAAAACATT. This gives the protein CASSPQGAAKNI. The CDR3 as a whole reads CASSPQGAAKNIQYF.

The DNA read from the CDR3 is TGCAGCGTTGAAGCACGACAGGGAGTCTACAATGAG. It is translated as CSVEARQGVYNE. The entire CDR3 is CSVEARQGVYNEQFF. This chain uses TRBV29-1 with TRBJ2-1; the match to TRBD1 covers 7 bases. The read gets to within 3 residues of the CDR3 end, and the germline J gene fills in the rest. Germline CDR1 and CDR2: SQVTM and ANQGSEA. With V trimmed by 1 base and J by 3 bases, 6 bases remained unmatched. The CDR3 is made up of 15 amino acids.

CDR3 bases read: TGTGCCAGCAGTTACTCCACAGAAGCC. Encoded protein: CASSYSTEA. The complete CDR3 protein is CASSYSTEALHF. The chain combines TRBV6-2 or TRBV6-3 with TRBJ1-6, with D hard to call. The CDR3 end is not reached by the read, which stops 3 residues before it; the germline J gene fills it in. This CDR3 region has 12 residues. Germline CDR1 is MNHEY and CDR2 is SVGEGT.

About this clone: The read halts 3 residues ahead of the CDR3 end, with the missing end drawn from the germline J gene. The chain combines TRBV19 with TRBJ2-3; 12 bases match TRBD2. With V trimmed by 5 bases and J by 4 bases, 7 bases remained unmatched. Germline V gene lookup returns CDR1 LNHDA and CDR2 SQIVND (reference sequence). This CDR3 spans 16 amino acids. The CDR3 sequence is CASSRLLAGGADTQYF. The sequenced part of the CDR3 DNA is TGTGCCAGTAGTCGCCTACTAGCGGGAGGTGCAGATACG.

With respect to this clone: The read ends 3 residues shy of where the CDR3 ends; the end is completed using the germline J gene. The rearrangement uses TRBV30 and TRBJ2-7; the match to TRBD1 covers 7 bases. V lost 7 bases to trimming and J lost 5 bases; unmatched junction nucleotides: 8. This CDR3 is 12 amino acids long. The V gene's germline CDR1 is GTSNPN and CDR2 SVGIG (reference sequence). CDR3 amino acids: CAYEGGLNEQYF. CDR3 DNA (partial): TGTGCCTACGAAGGGGGCCTCAACGAG.

As concerns this clone: With the read ending 3 residues before the CDR3 end, the germline J gene is used to fill in that end. V is TRBV6-1 and J is TRBJ1-1; possibly TRBD1 for D (5 bases). Germline assignment: CDR1 MNHNS and CDR2 SASEGT. This CDR3 is built from 15 residues. Trimming left V 0 bases short and J 7 bases short, with 15 bases between. The CDR3 protein is CASSEAWQGTVEAFF. The sequenced part of the CDR3 DNA is TGTGCCAGCAGTGAAGCTTGGCAGGGAACGGTTGAA.